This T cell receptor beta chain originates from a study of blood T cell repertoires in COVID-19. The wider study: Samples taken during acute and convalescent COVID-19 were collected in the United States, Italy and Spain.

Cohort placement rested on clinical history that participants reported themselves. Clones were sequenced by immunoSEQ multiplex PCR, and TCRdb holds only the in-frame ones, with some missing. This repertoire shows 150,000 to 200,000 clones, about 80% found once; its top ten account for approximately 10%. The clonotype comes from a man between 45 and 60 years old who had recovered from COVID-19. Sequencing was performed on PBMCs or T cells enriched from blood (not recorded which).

Written as DNA, the CDR3 is TGCGCCAGCAGCACTCTAGCGGGGGCCCCCGGGACCCAGTACTTC. This gives the protein CASSTLAGAPGTQYF. This chain joins TRBV5-1 and TRBJ2-5, with 10 bases matching TRBD2. Germline CDR1 reads SGHRS; CDR2 reads YFSETQ. This CDR3 is built from 15 residues. J was trimmed by 7 bases and V by 4 bases; bases with no gene match: 10.